This T cell receptor beta chain came from a study of blood T cell repertoires in COVID-19. The table came from immunoSEQ multiplex PCR; TCRdb's copy has only in-frame clones and leaves some out. The data contain roughly 400,000 clones, around 90% of them singletons. The germline V gene has CDR1 MGHDK and CDR2 SYGVNS. The CDR3 contains 13 residues. V lost 1 base to trimming and J lost 0 bases, with 3 bases between them. Sequencing used PBMCs or T cells enriched from blood (not recorded which). J is TRBJ1-1 and V is TRBV25-1, with D unresolved. This TCR was recovered from a woman in her 40s with acute COVID-19. CDR3 in amino acids: CASSESVNTEAFF. CDR3 coding DNA: TGTGCCAGCAGTGAATCCGTGAACACTGAAGCTTTCTTT.